This entry features one TCR beta chain sequence. This clonotype was counted a few times. Its binding antigen is unknown. No much larger clone is present one base from it, and per-base qualities are unavailable. This sample stems from a study of response to subunit inactivated influenza vaccine listed by TCRdb under 2018. Describing the broader study: Deep quantitative T cell receptor repertoire profiling was used in the study to track responses to a trivalent subunit inactivated influenza vaccine.

Library method: RT-PCR. This sample was sequenced with an Illumina HiSeq 2500. Through fastp at Q25 and MiXCR, TCRdb rebuilt clones from the public reads, retaining in-frame beta chains. Here each entry gathers all rows of one CDR3 protein and keeps the most common genes and DNA. The sample table records about 240,000 distinct CDR3 sequences; more than 10% of these occur just once. Of the sample, 7.8% falls within the top ten clones. Trimming costs V 8 bases and J 0 bases, and their ends lie 17 bases apart. CDR3 length: 15 amino acids, cysteine to phenylalanine. The kept DNA is CDR3 alone, 45 bases in frame from the first base. For CDR1 and CDR2, the germline V gene (reference sequence) lists DFQATT and SNEGSKA. What the research found in general, with its limitations: The authors suggested that each seasonal influenza vaccination may recruit only a limited number of new T cells.

The receptor's source is a man in his fifties or sixties who received an inactivated influenza vaccine. Donor details come from another sample of the same person, matched by shared clones. The rearrangement combines TRBV20-1 with TRBJ2-4, with the D gene uncertain. Here the sequenced sample was non-naive T cells sorted from PBMCs, taken roughly 2 weeks before vaccination. What the cell subset or site label conveys for this sample: memory T cell fraction. The CDR3 has the sequence CSPLSSTLAKNIQYF. The nucleotides are TGCAGTCCGTTGAGTTCCACTCTAGCCAAAAACATTCAGTACTTC.